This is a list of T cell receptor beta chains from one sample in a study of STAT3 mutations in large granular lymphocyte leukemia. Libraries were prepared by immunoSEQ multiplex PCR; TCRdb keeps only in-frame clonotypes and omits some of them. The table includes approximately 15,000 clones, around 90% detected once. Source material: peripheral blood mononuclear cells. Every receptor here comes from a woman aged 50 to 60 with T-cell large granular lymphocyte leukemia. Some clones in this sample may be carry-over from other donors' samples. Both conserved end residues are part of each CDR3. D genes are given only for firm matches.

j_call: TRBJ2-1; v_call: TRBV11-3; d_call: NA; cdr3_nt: TGTGCCAGCAGCCTTTTGGGGTACAATGAGCAGTTCTTC; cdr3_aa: CASSLLGYNEQFF
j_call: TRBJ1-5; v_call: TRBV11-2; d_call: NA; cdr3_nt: TGTGCCAGCAGCCGCCACGGATACAGGTATAGCAATCAGCCCCAGCATTTT; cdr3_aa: CASSRHGYRYSNQPQHF
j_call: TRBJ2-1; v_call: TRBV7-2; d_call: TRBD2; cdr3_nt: TGTGCCAGCAGCTTGTTCGGGACTAGCGGGGGGGGCAATGAGCAGTTCTTC; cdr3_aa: CASSLFGTSGGGNEQFF
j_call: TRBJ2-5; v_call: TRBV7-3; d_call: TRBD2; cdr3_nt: TGTGCCAGCAGCTTAAACAGCGGGAGGGTGGGGGAGACCCAGTACTTC; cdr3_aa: CASSLNSGRVGETQYF
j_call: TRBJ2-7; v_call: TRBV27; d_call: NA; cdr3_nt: TGTGCCAGCAGTTTAACAGGGCCGGACGAGCAGTACTTC; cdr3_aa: CASSLTGPDEQYF
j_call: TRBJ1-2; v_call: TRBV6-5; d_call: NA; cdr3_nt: TGTGCCAGCAGTTACCGCGGTAGAGGGGGGAATGGCTACACCTTC; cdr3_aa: CASSYRGRGGNGYTF
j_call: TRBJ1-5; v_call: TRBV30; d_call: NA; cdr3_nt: TGTGCCTGGAGTGTACGGGGCCGCAATCAGCCCCAGCATTTT; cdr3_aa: CAWSVRGRNQPQHF
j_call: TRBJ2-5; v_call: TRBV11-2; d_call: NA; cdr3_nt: TGTGCCAGCAGCTTAACCGCGGGCGAAGAGACCCAGTACTTC; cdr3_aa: CASSLTAGEETQYF
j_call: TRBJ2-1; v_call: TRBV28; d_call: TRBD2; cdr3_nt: TGTGCCAGCAGTTTATCGAGGAACAGGGCTAGCGGGATCTCCTACAATGAGCAGTTCTTC; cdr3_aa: CASSLSRNRASGISYNEQFF
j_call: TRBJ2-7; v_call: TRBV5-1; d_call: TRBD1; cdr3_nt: TGCGCCAGCAGCGGGACAGGGAGGGTCTACGAGCAGTACTTC; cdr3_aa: CASSGTGRVYEQYF
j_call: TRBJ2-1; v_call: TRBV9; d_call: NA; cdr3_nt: TGTGCCAGCAGCGTAGTTGTTAGCCCAAATGAGCAGTTCTTC; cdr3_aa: CASSVVVSPNEQFF
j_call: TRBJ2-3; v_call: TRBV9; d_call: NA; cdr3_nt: TGTGCCAGCAGCGCCTCGGGAAGCACAGATACGCAGTATTTT; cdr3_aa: CASSASGSTDTQYF
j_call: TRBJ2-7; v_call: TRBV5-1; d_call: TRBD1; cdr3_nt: TGCGCCAGCAGCTGGAGACAGGGCTCCTACGAGCAGTACTTC; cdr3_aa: CASSWRQGSYEQYF
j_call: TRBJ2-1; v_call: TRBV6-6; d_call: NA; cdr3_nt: TGTGCCAGCAGTGGCGGGTACTACAATGAGCAGTTCTTC; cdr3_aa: CASSGGYYNEQFF
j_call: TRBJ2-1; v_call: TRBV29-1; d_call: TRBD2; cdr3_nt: TGCAGCGACTCCCTAGCGGGGGGGTACAATGAGCAGTTCTTC; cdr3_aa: CSDSLAGGYNEQFF
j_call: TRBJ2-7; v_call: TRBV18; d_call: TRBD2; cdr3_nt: TGTGCCAGCTCACCTTTCGTAGCGGGAAACGAGCAGTACTTC; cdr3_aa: CASSPFVAGNEQYF